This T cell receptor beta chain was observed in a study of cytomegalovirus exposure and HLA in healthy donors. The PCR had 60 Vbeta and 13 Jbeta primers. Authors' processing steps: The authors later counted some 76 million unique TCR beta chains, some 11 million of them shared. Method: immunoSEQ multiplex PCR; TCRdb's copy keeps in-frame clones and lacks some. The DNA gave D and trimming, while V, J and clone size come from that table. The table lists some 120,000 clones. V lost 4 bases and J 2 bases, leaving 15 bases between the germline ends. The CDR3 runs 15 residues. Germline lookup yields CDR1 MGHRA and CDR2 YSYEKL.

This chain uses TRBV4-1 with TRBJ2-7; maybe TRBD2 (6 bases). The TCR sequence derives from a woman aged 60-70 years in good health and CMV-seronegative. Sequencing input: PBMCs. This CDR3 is CASSPLGGTTYEQYF. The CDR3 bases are TGCGCCAGCAGCCCCCTCGGCGGGACCACCTACGAGCAGTACTTC.